A single sample gave rise to the 11 T cell receptor beta chains below, sequenced in a study of CD8 T cells in ankylosing spondylitis. TCRdb re-called the 5' RACE reads with MiXCR, one entry per CDR3 protein. The sample includes 150,000 to 200,000 distinct CDR3 sequences, around 10% seen only once; the top ten take almost 30%. The sequencing input was blood, either unsorted or a sorted T cell fraction (not recorded which). The source of these receptors is a male donor with ankylosing spondylitis or in good health (not recorded which).

This clonotype came up many times. The rearrangement joins TRBV7-6 to TRBJ1-4; TRBD1 aligns across 9 bases. V gave up 0 bases and J gave up 7 bases; unmatched junction bases: 6. Germline lookup yields CDR1 SGHVS and CDR2 FNYEAQ. The CDR3 totals 16 residues. In nucleotides, the CDR3 is TGTGCCAGCAGCTTAGCCGTCACAGGGGGCGGTGAAAAACTGTTTTTT. This codes for CASSLAVTGGGEKLFF.

This clonotype came up many times. The genes are TRBV3-1 and TRBJ2-7; no clear D gene. CDR3 size: 17 residues. The V end lost 4 bases, the J end lost 5 bases, and 24 bases lay between the germline ends. The germline V gene has CDR1 LGHDT and CDR2 YNNKEL (reference sequence). The chain's CDR3 is CASSLSIGGVLPDEQYF. The CDR3 DNA reads TGTGCCAGCAGCCTTTCTATAGGCGGAGTACTCCCGGACGAGCAGTACTTC.

This clonotype was recorded many times. The J gene is TRBJ1-2, the V gene TRBV5-1; D not certain. V lost 4 bases to trimming and J lost 4 bases, with 14 bases between them. Germline V CDR1 and CDR2: SGHRS, YFSETQ. This CDR3 contains 14 residues. DNA for the CDR3: TGCGCCAGCAGCGCGCGCGGGCAGGCCTATGGCTACACCTTC. Protein sequence: CASSARGQAYGYTF. The full variable domain, completed using reference TRBV5-1 and TRBJ1-2, is KAGVTQTPRYLIKTRGQQVTLSCSPISGHRSVSWYQQTPGQGLQFLFEYFSETQRNKGNFPGRFSGRQFSNSRSEMNVSTLELGDSALYLCASSARGQAYGYTFGSGTRLTVV.

This clonotype occurred many times. V gene TRBV3-1 combines with J gene TRBJ2-7; 11 positions match TRBD2. Germline V CDR1 and CDR2: LGHDT, YNNKEL (reference sequence). CDR3 length equals 16 residues. V was pared by 1 base and J by 3 bases, with 5 bases of the junction left unmatched. CDR3 DNA: TGTGCCAGCAGCCAAGCCCTAGCGGGAGGTTTCTACGAGCAGTACTTC. This sequence encodes CASSQALAGGFYEQYF.

This clonotype has only a few counts. This chain links TRBV4-1 with TRBJ2-4; no reliable D call. This CDR3 contains 18 residues. Germline values: CDR1 MGHRA, CDR2 YSYEKL. The V and J ends lost 1 base and 2 bases respectively, with 18 bases between them. CDR3 DNA: TGCGCCAGCAGCCAAGGTTCGGGCAGACTTTTGACCAAAAACATTCAGTACTTC. It encodes CASSQGSGRLLTKNIQYF.

The sample holds a few counts of this clonotype. The genes are TRBV7-9 and TRBJ2-3, with 9 positions matching TRBD1. Germline-derived CDR1 and CDR2 are SEHNR and FQNEAQ (reference sequence). J gave up 0 bases and V 6 bases, and 4 bases lay outside the gene matches. The CDR3 totals 15 residues. The CDR3 region is CASSTTGGSTDTQYF. CDR3 DNA sequence: TGTGCCAGCAGTACAACAGGGGGCAGCACAGATACGCAGTATTTT.

In its sample, this clonotype was seen many times. CDR3 coding DNA: TGTGCCAGCAGTTTACTTGGGGTAGACTATGGCTACACCTTC. It translates to CASSLLGVDYGYTF. The chain combines TRBV28 with TRBJ1-2; D remains unclear. Trimming left V 2 bases short and J 3 bases short, with 10 bases between. CDR1 and CDR2 (germline): MDHEN, SYDVKM. CDR3 length: 14 amino acids.

This clonotype was recorded many times. V and J are TRBV30 and TRBJ1-1; no reliable D call. Germline V lookup: CDR1 GTSNPN, CDR2 SVGIG (reference sequence). V was clipped by 3 bases and J by 1 base, with 12 bases between them. This CDR3 contains 14 residues. CDR3 loop: CAWRPYPPNTEAFF. The CDR3 DNA reads as TGTGCCTGGAGGCCCTACCCCCCGAACACTGAAGCTTTCTTT.

Ten or more counts support this clonotype. The CDR3 DNA reads as TGTGCCAGCTCACCGTCGTCAGTTAGCAATCAGCCCCAGCATTTT. This codes for CASSPSSVSNQPQHF. The gene calls are TRBV18 and TRBJ1-5; D gene ambiguous. There are 15 residues in the CDR3. The germline gives CDR1 KGHSH, CDR2 LQKENI. Trimming removed 3 bases at V and 0 bases at J, with 9 bases between.

A word on this clonotype: A read error may explain this, as a much larger clone is one base away. The chain combines TRBV12-3 or TRBV12-4 with TRBJ1-3; tentative D call: TRBD1 (5 bases). The CDR3 contains 17 residues. The CDR3 sequence is CASSFEGGDFSGNTICF. The CDR3 nucleotides are TGTGCCAGCAGTTTTGAGGGCGGGGACTTCTCTGGAAACACCATATGTTTT.

This clonotype was seen at least ten times. V and J are TRBV11-1 and TRBJ1-1; 8 bases map to TRBD1. This CDR3 spans 17 amino acids. The V and J ends lost 3 bases and 1 base, in that order; junction bases with no gene match: 10. CDR1 is SGHAT and CDR2 is FQDESV in the germline V gene (reference sequence). DNA for the CDR3: TGTGCCAGCAGCTTCGCTCCGGGACAGGAGCCGAACACTGAAGCTTTCTTT. This codes for CASSFAPGQEPNTEAFF.